Each of the 32 T cell receptor beta chains below was sequenced from the same sample in a study of cytomegalovirus exposure and HLA in healthy donors. Primers included in the PCR were 60 Vbeta and 13 Jbeta primers. The repertoire was sequenced with immunoSEQ multiplex PCR; TCRdb's copy has only in-frame clones and lacks some. The sample has approximately 150,000 clones, roughly three quarters seen once. The sequenced sample was PBMCs. The source of these receptors is a woman aged 40 to 49 in good health and CMV-seronegative.

The rearrangement joins TRBV18 to TRBJ2-7; tentative D call: TRBD1 (6 bases). CDR1 is KGHSH and CDR2 is LQKENI in the germline V gene. The V end was cut by 3 bases, the J end by 4 bases, with 13 bases between. The CDR3 runs 14 residues. CDR3 in DNA: TGTGCCAGCTCACCGAAGACAGGAGGTTACGAGCAGTACTTC. Translating gives CASSPKTGGYEQYF.

This clone has a handful of counts. The chain recombines TRBV25-1 with TRBJ2-2, with 12 bases lining up with TRBD1. The trim removed 3 bases at V and 6 bases at J, leaving 8 bases unmatched. Germline values: CDR1 MGHDK, CDR2 SYGVNS. The CDR3 runs 17 residues. CDR3 protein: CASSDAHGTGGSGELFF. The CDR3 DNA is TGTGCCAGCAGTGACGCCCACGGGACAGGGGGCTCCGGGGAGCTGTTTTTT.

This sequence joins TRBV5-4 and TRBJ2-1, with a weak D call TRBD1 (6 bases). From germline, CDR1 is SGHNT and CDR2 YYREEE (reference sequence). This CDR3 has 13 amino acids. V gave up 0 bases and J gave up 7 bases, with 8 bases separating them. For the CDR3, the DNA is TGTGCCAGCAGCTTGGCTAGGGGGAATGAGCAGTTCTTC. Protein product: CASSLARGNEQFF. Complete variable domain (other parts from reference TRBV5-4 and TRBJ2-1): ETGVTQSPTHLIKTRGQQVTLRCSSQSGHNTVSWYQQALGQGPQFIFQYYREEENGRGNFPPRFSGLQFPNYSSELNVNALELDDSALYLCASSLARGNEQFFGPGTRLTVL.

This chain uses TRBV6-5 with TRBJ2-1, with 8 nucleotides matching TRBD1. The CDR3 loop spans 12 amino acids. The ends lost 6 bases at V and 9 bases at J; junction bases unmatched: 4. Germline CDR1 reads MNHEY; CDR2 reads SVGAGI. CDR3 bases: TGTGCCAGCAGCCCTACAGGGGGTGAGCAGTTCTTC. It encodes CASSPTGGEQFF.

The chain is built from TRBV5-8 and TRBJ2-5; unclear D gene. The ends were cut back, 4 bases at V and 7 bases at J, with 8 bases in the middle. Germline V gives CDR1 SGHTS, CDR2 YDEGEE. The CDR3 has 11 residues. The CDR3, as DNA: TGTGCCAGCAGCCCCCCGTTGACCCAGTACTTC. Translation: CASSPPLTQYF.

This rearrangement joins TRBV28 to TRBJ1-2; 7 nucleotides agree with TRBD1. The V gene's germline CDR1 is MDHEN and CDR2 SYDVKM. V shed 5 bases and J 10 bases; nucleotides not matched to a gene: 13. The CDR3 has 14 residues. CDR3 nucleotides: TGTGCCAGCAGTCTTCAGACAGGGTCCTTCCCCTACACCTTC. This sequence encodes CASSLQTGSFPYTF.

The chain combines TRBV4-3 with TRBJ2-7, with 7 bases matching TRBD1. The germline V gene encodes CDR1 LGHNA and CDR2 YSLEER. With V trimmed by 0 bases and J by 1 base, 9 bases remained unmatched. The CDR3 has 17 amino acids. CDR3 sequence (DNA): TGCGCCAGCAGCCAAGAGTGGGGACAGTCCTATTCCTACGAGCAGTACTTC. As protein: CASSQEWGQSYSYEQYF.

This chain links TRBV5-1 with TRBJ1-3; TRBD1 matches at 8 bases. In germline, CDR1 is SGHRS, CDR2 YFSETQ. J gave up 2 bases and V 0 bases, and 13 bases lay outside the gene matches. This CDR3 has 19 residues. CDR3 sequence (DNA): TGCGCCAGCAGCTTGGAGGGTGATTTAGGACAGGGAACTGGAAACACCATATATTTT. Protein sequence: CASSLEGDLGQGTGNTIYF.

The genes are TRBV29-1 and TRBJ1-5, with D maybe TRBD1 (6 bases). Germline CDR1 SQVTM, CDR2 ANQGSEA. Trimming stripped 6 bases from V and 1 base from J, with 10 bases between. The CDR3 sequence is 13 residues long. The CDR3 DNA follows: TGCAGCGTGGGCGGGGGCAGCAATCAGCCCCAGCATTTT. Its translation is CSVGGGSNQPQHF. The full variable domain, with the rest looked up from reference TRBV29-1 and TRBJ1-5, is SAVISQKPSRDICQRGTSLTIQCQVDSQVTMMFWYRQQPGQSLTLIATANQGSEATYESGFVIDKFPISRPNLTFSTLTVSNMSPEDSSIYLCSVGGGSNQPQHFGDGTRLSIL.

The table lists this clone with a count of one. One junction end disagrees with the germline gene, perhaps due to a read error. The chain has TRBV7-9 and TRBJ1-2; TRBD1 matches at 9 bases. The CDR3 consists of 15 residues. The germline V gene encodes CDR1 SEHNR and CDR2 FQNEAQ (reference sequence). CDR3 region: CSSSLIRTGDGGYTF. In DNA form, the CDR3 reads TGTTCCAGCAGCTTAATCAGGACAGGGGACGGGGGCTACACCTTC. Variable domain in full (rest from reference TRBV7-9 and TRBJ1-2): DTGVSQNPRHKITKRGQNVTFRCDPISEHNRLYWYRQTLGQGPEFLTYFQNEAQLEKSRLLSDRFSAERPKGSFSTLEIQRTEQGDSAMYLCSSSLIRTGDGGYTFGSGTRLTVV.

This chain connects TRBV11-2 to TRBJ1-1; 7 nucleotides agree with TRBD1. With V trimmed by 4 bases and J by 4 bases, 6 bases remained unmatched. There are 14 residues in the CDR3. Germline CDR1 and CDR2: SGHAT and FQNNGV. DNA for the CDR3: TGTGCCAGCAGCTCGAAAACAGGGGTCACTGAAGCTTTCTTT. This sequence encodes CASSSKTGVTEAFF.

V is TRBV11-3 and J is TRBJ2-7; tentative D call: TRBD1 (7 bases). The CDR3 sequence is 15 residues long. V was pared by 5 bases and J by 3 bases, with 17 bases between. The germline gives CDR1 SGHNT, CDR2 YENEEA. DNA for the CDR3: TGTGCCAGCAGCCTCCTCAGGGGGGCCAACTACGAGCAGTACTTC. Translation: CASSLLRGANYEQYF. The full variable domain, rest sourced from reference TRBV11-3 and TRBJ2-7, is EAGVVQSPRYKIIEKKQPVAFWCNPISGHNTLYWYLQNLGQGPELLIRYENEEAVDDSQLPKDRFSAERLKGVDSTLKIQPAELGDSAVYLCASSLLRGANYEQYFGPGTRLTVT.

The chain is built from TRBV15 and TRBJ1-6; D gene ambiguous. V dropped 0 bases and J dropped 10 bases, with 22 bases sitting between them. Germline V CDR1 and CDR2: LNHNV, YYDKDF (reference sequence). The CDR3 covers 18 residues. The chain's CDR3 is CATSREGDTVYGGSPLHF. Written as DNA, the CDR3 is TGTGCCACCAGCAGAGAAGGAGACACGGTCTACGGAGGATCACCCCTCCACTTT. Filled out from reference TRBV15 and TRBJ1-6, the complete variable domain reads DAMVIQNPRYQVTQFGKPVTLSCSQTLNHNVMYWYQQKSSQAPKLLFHYYDKDFNNEADTPDNFQSRRPNTSFCFLDIRSPGLGDTAMYLCATSREGDTVYGGSPLHFGNGTRLTVT.

The chain recombines TRBV11-3 with TRBJ2-1, with D perhaps matching TRBD2 (5 bases). The germline V gene encodes CDR1 SGHNT and CDR2 YENEEA. V lost 5 bases and J lost 10, with 18 bases in between. The length of the CDR3 is 14 residues. The CDR3: CASSPGRGSDEQFF. The DNA for the CDR3 is TGTGCCAGCAGCCCTGGGCGCGGGTCGGACGAGCAGTTCTTC.

The rearrangement joins TRBV13 to TRBJ2-2, with 14 positions matching TRBD2. V was clipped by 4 bases and J by 4 bases; unmatched bases: 8. CDR3 length: 18 amino acids. Germline CDR1 PRHDT, CDR2 FYEKMQ (reference sequence). The CDR3 spells CASSSGLAGGRVTGELFF. The CDR3 DNA reads as TGTGCCAGCAGCTCCGGACTAGCGGGGGGCCGGGTCACCGGGGAGCTGTTTTTT.

V usage is TRBV19 and J usage is TRBJ1-1; D not certain. Trimming removed 7 bases from V and 1 base from J, with 13 bases in between. The CDR3 runs to 14 residues. In germline, CDR1 is LNHDA, CDR2 SQIVND (reference sequence). The CDR3 is CASKPSRENTEAFF. CDR3 in DNA: TGTGCCAGTAAGCCCTCTCGAGAGAACACTGAAGCTTTCTTT.

The chain is built from TRBV28 and TRBJ2-1, with 9 positions matching TRBD2. V trimming: 2 bases; J trimming: 2 bases; junction bases outside the gene matches: 1. This CDR3 has 15 amino acids. Germline V CDR1 and CDR2: MDHEN, SYDVKM. The CDR3 DNA is TGTGCCAGCAGTTTAGCGGGAGGGGCCTACAATGAGCAGTTCTTC. It is translated as CASSLAGGAYNEQFF.

This sequence joins TRBV5-1 and TRBJ2-1, with TRBD1 matching 10 bases. Germline V CDR1 and CDR2: SGHRS, YFSETQ. This CDR3 is built from 15 residues. V lost 4 bases, J lost 4 bases, and 5 bases stayed unmatched. The CDR3 region is CASSPGQGRYNEQFF. For the CDR3, the DNA is TGCGCCAGCAGCCCGGGACAGGGGAGGTACAATGAGCAGTTCTTC. The full variable domain, with the rest looked up from reference TRBV5-1 and TRBJ2-1, is KAGVTQTPRYLIKTRGQQVTLSCSPISGHRSVSWYQQTPGQGLQFLFEYFSETQRNKGNFPGRFSGRQFSNSRSEMNVSTLELGDSALYLCASSPGQGRYNEQFFGPGTRLTVL.

The chain couples TRBV19 to TRBJ2-7; TRBD2 might be the D (6 bases). The CDR3 consists of 16 residues. The V end lost 4 bases, the J end lost 5 bases, and 21 bases lay between the germline ends. Germline V gives CDR1 LNHDA, CDR2 SQIVND (reference sequence). CDR3 sequence reads: CASSTIADLIGNEQYF. The CDR3 DNA follows: TGTGCCAGTAGTACAATAGCGGATCTAATAGGCAACGAGCAGTACTTC.

The rearrangement joins TRBV7-8 to TRBJ2-2, with D tentatively TRBD2 (7 bases). This CDR3 has 15 amino acids. The V end was cut by 1 base, the J end by 7 bases, with 13 bases between. Germline assignment: CDR1 SGHVS and CDR2 FQNEAQ. This CDR3 reads CASSLVRGASGELFF. CDR3 nucleotide sequence: TGTGCCAGCAGCTTAGTTCGGGGGGCAAGCGGGGAGCTGTTTTTT.

The genes are TRBV5-1 and TRBJ2-1; 8 nucleotides agree with TRBD1. Trimming took 9 bases from V and 5 from J; bases not matched to a gene: 10. This CDR3 has 14 residues. Germline V CDR1 and CDR2: SGHRS, YFSETQ. CDR3 DNA sequence: TGCGCCACCTATTCCGGGACAGGAGACAATGAGCAGTTCTTC. Amino acid sequence: CATYSGTGDNEQFF.

This clone was counted between two and nine times. A junction boundary mismatches the germline segment, possibly from a read error. This sequence joins TRBV19 and TRBJ2-6; D is possibly TRBD1 (5 bases). There are 17 residues in the CDR3. CDR1 is LNHDA, CDR2 SQIVND, per germline (reference sequence). CDR3 nucleotide sequence: TGTGCCAGTAGCAATACCAAGGGTCGTACTGGGGCCAACGGCCTGACTTTC. It is translated as CASSNTKGRTGANGLTF.

The chain links TRBV4-1 to TRBJ2-7; D unclear. Trimming took off 1 base at V and 1 base at J, with 11 bases between the two ends. Germline values: CDR1 MGHRA, CDR2 YSYEKL. This CDR3 contains 15 residues. CDR3 region: CASSQGPGTSYEQYF. The DNA of the CDR3 is TGCGCCAGCAGCCAAGGCCCCGGTACTTCCTACGAGCAGTACTTC.

The CDR3, as DNA: TGTGCCAGCACCCTTCGGGGGGGGACGAATGAGCAGTTCTTC. Amino acids: CASTLRGGTNEQFF. V is TRBV11-2 and J is TRBJ2-1, with 8 bases identical to TRBD2. This CDR3 contains 14 residues. In germline, CDR1 is SGHAT, CDR2 FQNNGV. V trimming: 7 bases; J trimming: 7 bases; junction bases outside the gene matches: 9.

The V gene is TRBV19, the J gene TRBJ2-2; 7 bases map to TRBD2. The CDR3 has 17 amino acids. Germline CDR1 and CDR2: LNHDA and SQIVND (reference sequence). Trimming cost V 4 bases and J 2 bases; bases outside gene matches: 10. Here the CDR3 reads CASSTLGGGLNTGELFF. The CDR3 DNA reads TGTGCCAGTAGTACCCTCGGGGGAGGGCTTAACACCGGGGAGCTGTTTTTT.

This clone was seen a single time. The chain uses TRBV28 and TRBJ2-7; D perhaps matches TRBD1 (6 bases). CDR3 length equals 13 residues. Germline CDR1 reads MDHEN; CDR2 reads SYDVKM. The V gene lost 3 bases and the J gene lost 4 bases, with 10 bases spanning the gap. The CDR3 here is CASSFGQSYEQYF. CDR3 sequence (DNA): TGTGCCAGCAGTTTCGGACAGAGTTACGAGCAGTACTTC.

About this clone: The sample contains more than one DNA sequence encoding this CDR3. The chain combines TRBV4-1 with TRBJ1-3; D ambiguous. The CDR3 length is 13 residues. From germline, CDR1 is MGHRA and CDR2 YSYEKL. V lost 3 bases, J lost 4 bases, and 7 bases lay in between. CDR3 residues: CASSHTGGNTIYF. In DNA, the CDR3 is TGCGCCAGCAGCCACACGGGGGGAAACACCATATATTTT.

This clone was observed a few times. This rearrangement joins TRBV7-8 to TRBJ1-1; D remains ambiguous. This CDR3 has 14 amino acids. Germline CDR1 and CDR2: SGHVS and FQNEAQ. The V end was cut by 5 bases, the J end by 2 bases, with 12 bases between. The CDR3: CASSQKRTNTEAFF. CDR3 DNA: TGTGCCAGCAGCCAGAAACGCACAAACACTGAAGCTTTCTTT. The whole variable domain, remainder taken from reference TRBV7-8 and TRBJ1-1, is GAGVSQSPRYKVAKRGQDVALRCDPISGHVSLFWYQQALGQGPEFLTYFQNEAQLDKSGLPSDRFFAERPEGSVSTLKIQRTQQEDSAVYLCASSQKRTNTEAFFGQGTRLTVV.

The V call is TRBV6-6, the J call TRBJ2-1; 7 bases match TRBD2. Germline loops: CDR1 MNHNY, CDR2 SVGAGI (reference sequence). The CDR3 loop spans 15 amino acids. Unmatched junction bases numbered 5, after V lost 2 bases and J lost 4 bases. DNA of the CDR3: TGTGCCAGCAGTTACGATGGGGGGGGATACAATGAGCAGTTCTTC. Amino acids: CASSYDGGGYNEQFF.

The rearrangement links TRBV5-1 to TRBJ2-2; possible D gene TRBD1, 6 bases. The CDR3 has 18 amino acids. V was cut by 4 bases and J by 6 bases, with 25 bases left in between. Germline CDR1 and CDR2: SGHRS and YFSETQ. CDR3 amino acids: CASSGSTTGSEGPGELFF. The CDR3 DNA sequence: TGCGCCAGCAGCGGGTCGACGACAGGATCGGAAGGTCCCGGGGAGCTGTTTTTT. Full variable domain (missing parts from reference TRBV5-1 and TRBJ2-2): KAGVTQTPRYLIKTRGQQVTLSCSPISGHRSVSWYQQTPGQGLQFLFEYFSETQRNKGNFPGRFSGRQFSNSRSEMNVSTLELGDSALYLCASSGSTTGSEGPGELFFGEGSRLTVL.

This clone has a handful of counts. This sequence joins TRBV7-2 and TRBJ2-3, with D perhaps TRBD1 (6 bases). Germline V gene lookup returns CDR1 SGHTA and CDR2 FQGNSA. V was trimmed by 6 bases and J by 1 base, leaving 17 bases between them. CDR3 size: 16 residues. CDR3 sequence (DNA): TGTGCCAGCAGTCTTCACCAGGGGTTTGGCACAGATACGCAGTATTTT. Its protein is CASSLHQGFGTDTQYF.

The chain joins TRBV7-2 to TRBJ1-2, with TRBD1 matching 10 bases. Germline V lookup: CDR1 SGHTA, CDR2 FQGNSA. The CDR3 spans 14 residues. Trimming cost V 5 bases and J 2 bases; bases outside gene matches: 2. CDR3 in amino acids: CASSGGQGNYGYTF. DNA for the CDR3: TGTGCCAGCAGCGGGGGACAGGGGAACTATGGCTACACCTTC.